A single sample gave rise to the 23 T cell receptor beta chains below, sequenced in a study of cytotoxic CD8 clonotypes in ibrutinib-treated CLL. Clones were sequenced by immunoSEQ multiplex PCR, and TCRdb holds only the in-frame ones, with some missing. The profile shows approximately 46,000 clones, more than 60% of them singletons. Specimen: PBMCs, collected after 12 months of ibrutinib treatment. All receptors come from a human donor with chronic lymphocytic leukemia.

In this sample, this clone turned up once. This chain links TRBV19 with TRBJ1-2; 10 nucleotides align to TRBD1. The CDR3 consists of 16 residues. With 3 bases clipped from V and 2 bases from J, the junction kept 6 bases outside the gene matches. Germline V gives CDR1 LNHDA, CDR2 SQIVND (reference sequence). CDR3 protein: CASSMSRDRGNYGYTF. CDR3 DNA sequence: TGTGCCAGTAGTATGTCCCGGGACAGGGGAAACTATGGCTACACCTTC. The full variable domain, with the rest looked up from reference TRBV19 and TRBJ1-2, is DGGITQSPKYLFRKEGQNVTLSCEQNLNHDAMYWYRQDPGQGLRLIYYSQIVNDFQKGDIAEGYSVSREKKESFPLTVTSAQKNPTAFYLCASSMSRDRGNYGYTFGSGTRLTVV.

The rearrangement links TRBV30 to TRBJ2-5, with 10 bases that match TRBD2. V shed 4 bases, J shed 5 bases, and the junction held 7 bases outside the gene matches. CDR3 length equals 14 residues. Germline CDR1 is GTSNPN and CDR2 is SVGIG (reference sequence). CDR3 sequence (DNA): TGTGCCTGGACCCGTCTAGCGGGAGATGAGACCCAGTACTTC. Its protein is CAWTRLAGDETQYF. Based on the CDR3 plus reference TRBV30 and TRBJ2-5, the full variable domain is SQTIHQWPATLVQPVGSPLSLECTVEGTSNPNLYWYRQAAGRGLQLLFYSVGIGQISSEVPQNLSASRPQDRQFILSSKKLLLSDSGFYLCAWTRLAGDETQYFGPGTRLLVL.

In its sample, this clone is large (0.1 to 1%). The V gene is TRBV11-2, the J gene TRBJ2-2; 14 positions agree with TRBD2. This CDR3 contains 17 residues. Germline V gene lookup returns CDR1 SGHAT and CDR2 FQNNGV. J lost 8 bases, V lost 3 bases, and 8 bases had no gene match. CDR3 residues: CASSFRLAGGPTGELFF. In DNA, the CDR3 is TGTGCCAGCAGCTTCCGACTAGCGGGAGGGCCGACGGGGGAGCTGTTTTTT.

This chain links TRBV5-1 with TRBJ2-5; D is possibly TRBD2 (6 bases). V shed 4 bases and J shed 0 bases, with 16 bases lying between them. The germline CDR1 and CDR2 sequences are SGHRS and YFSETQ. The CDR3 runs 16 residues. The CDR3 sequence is CASSPLAAPYQETQYF. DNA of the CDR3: TGCGCCAGCAGCCCCTTAGCGGCCCCGTACCAAGAGACCCAGTACTTC.

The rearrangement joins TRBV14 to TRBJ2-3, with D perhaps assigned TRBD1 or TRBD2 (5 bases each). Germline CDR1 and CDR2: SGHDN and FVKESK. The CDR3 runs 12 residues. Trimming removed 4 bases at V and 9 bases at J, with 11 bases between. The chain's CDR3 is CASSPKGTTQYF. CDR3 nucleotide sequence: TGTGCCAGCAGCCCAAAAGGGACCACGCAGTATTTT.

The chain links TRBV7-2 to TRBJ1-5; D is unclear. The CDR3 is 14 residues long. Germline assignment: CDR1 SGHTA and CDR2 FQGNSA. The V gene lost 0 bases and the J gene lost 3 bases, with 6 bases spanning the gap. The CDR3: CASSLAGINQPQHF. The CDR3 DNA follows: TGTGCCAGCAGCTTAGCAGGGATCAATCAGCCCCAGCATTTT.

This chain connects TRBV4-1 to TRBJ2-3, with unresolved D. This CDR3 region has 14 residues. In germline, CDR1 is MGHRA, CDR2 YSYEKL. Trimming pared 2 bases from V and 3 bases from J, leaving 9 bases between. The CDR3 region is CASSQIVRTDTQYF. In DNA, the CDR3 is TGCGCCAGCAGCCAAATTGTTCGGACAGATACGCAGTATTTT.

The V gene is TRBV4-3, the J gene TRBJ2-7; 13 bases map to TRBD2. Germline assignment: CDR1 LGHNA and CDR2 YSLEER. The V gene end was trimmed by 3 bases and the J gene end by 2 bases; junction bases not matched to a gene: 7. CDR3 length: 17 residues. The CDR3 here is CASSQALGTSGTYEQYF. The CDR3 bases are TGCGCCAGCAGCCAGGCCCTGGGGACTAGCGGGACCTACGAGCAGTACTTC.

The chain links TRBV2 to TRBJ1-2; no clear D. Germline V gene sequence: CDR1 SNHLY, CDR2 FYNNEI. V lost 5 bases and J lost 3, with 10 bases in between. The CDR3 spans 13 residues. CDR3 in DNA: TGTGCCAGCAGTTTGGCTCGCGACTATGGCTACACCTTC. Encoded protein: CASSLARDYGYTF.

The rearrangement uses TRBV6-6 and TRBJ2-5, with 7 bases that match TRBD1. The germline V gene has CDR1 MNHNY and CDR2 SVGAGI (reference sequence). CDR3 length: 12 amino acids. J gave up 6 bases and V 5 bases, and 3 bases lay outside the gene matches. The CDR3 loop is CASSTTGQTQYF. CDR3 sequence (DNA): TGTGCCAGCAGTACGACAGGGCAGACCCAGTACTTC.

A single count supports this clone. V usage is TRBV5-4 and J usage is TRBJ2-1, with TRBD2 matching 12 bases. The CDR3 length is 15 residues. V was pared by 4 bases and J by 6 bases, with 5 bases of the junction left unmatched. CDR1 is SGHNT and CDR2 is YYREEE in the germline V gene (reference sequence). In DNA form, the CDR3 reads TGTGCCAGCAGCCTCGGACTAGCGGGGATCAATGAGCAGTTCTTC. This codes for CASSLGLAGINEQFF.

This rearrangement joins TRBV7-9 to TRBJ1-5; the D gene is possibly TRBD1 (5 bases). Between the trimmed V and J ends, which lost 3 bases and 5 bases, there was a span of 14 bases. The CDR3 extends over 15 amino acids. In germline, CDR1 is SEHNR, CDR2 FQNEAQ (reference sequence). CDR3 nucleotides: TGTGCCAGCAGCTTTTCAGACAGCAGAGATCAGCCCCAGCATTTT. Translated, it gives CASSFSDSRDQPQHF.

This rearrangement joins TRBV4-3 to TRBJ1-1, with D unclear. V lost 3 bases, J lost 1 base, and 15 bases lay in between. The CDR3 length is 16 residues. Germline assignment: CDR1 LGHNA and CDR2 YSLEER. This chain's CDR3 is CASSQSLGHPNTEAFF. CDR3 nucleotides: TGCGCCAGCAGCCAGTCCCTCGGCCACCCGAACACTGAAGCTTTCTTT.

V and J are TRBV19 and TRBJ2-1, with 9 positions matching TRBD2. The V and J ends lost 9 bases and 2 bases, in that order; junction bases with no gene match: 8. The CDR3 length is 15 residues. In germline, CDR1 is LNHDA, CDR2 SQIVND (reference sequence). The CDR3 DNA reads TGTGCCAGCAGCCTCACTAGCGGGCCCTACAATGAGCAGTTCTTC. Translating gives CASSLTSGPYNEQFF.

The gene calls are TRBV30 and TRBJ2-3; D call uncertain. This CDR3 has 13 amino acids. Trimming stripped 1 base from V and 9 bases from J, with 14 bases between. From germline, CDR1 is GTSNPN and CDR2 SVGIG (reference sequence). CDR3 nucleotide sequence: TGTGCCTGGAGTGCCGACCCTCCCGAGACGCAGTATTTT. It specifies CAWSADPPETQYF.

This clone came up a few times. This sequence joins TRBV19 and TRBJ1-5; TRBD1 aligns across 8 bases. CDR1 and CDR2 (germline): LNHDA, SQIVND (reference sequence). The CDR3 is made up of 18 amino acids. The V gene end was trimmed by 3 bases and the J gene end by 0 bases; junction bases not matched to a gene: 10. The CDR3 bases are TGTGCCAGTAGTATCCGTTCGGGACAGGTCAATAGCAATCAGCCCCAGCATTTT. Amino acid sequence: CASSIRSGQVNSNQPQHF. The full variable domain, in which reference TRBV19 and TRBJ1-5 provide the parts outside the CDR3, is DGGITQSPKYLFRKEGQNVTLSCEQNLNHDAMYWYRQDPGQGLRLIYYSQIVNDFQKGDIAEGYSVSREKKESFPLTVTSAQKNPTAFYLCASSIRSGQVNSNQPQHFGDGTRLSIL.

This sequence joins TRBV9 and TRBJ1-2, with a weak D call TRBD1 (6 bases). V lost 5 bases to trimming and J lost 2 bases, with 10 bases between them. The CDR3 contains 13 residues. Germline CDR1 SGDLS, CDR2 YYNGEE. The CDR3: CASSGDRNYGYTF. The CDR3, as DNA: TGTGCCAGCAGTGGAGACAGGAACTATGGCTACACCTTC. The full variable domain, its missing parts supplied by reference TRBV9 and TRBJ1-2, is DSGVTQTPKHLITATGQRVTLRCSPRSGDLSVYWYQQSLDQGLQFLIQYYNGEERAKGNILERFSAQQFPDLHSELNLSSLELGDSALYFCASSGDRNYGYTFGSGTRLTVV.

This CDR3 reads CASSLSPDRQKFMNTEAFF. The CDR3, as DNA: TGTGCCAGCAGTTTATCCCCAGACAGACAAAAGTTTATGAACACTGAAGCTTTCTTT. The rearrangement links TRBV27 to TRBJ1-1, with D possibly TRBD1 on 5 matching bases. The CDR3 consists of 19 residues. The germline gives CDR1 MNHEY, CDR2 SMNVEV (reference sequence). V lost 0 bases to trimming and J lost 0 bases, with 20 bases between them.

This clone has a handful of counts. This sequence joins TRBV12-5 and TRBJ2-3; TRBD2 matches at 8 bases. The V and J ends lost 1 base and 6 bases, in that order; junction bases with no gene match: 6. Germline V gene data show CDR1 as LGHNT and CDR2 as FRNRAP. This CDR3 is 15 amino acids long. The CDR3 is CASGLGAGASDTQYF. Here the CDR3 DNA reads TGTGCTAGTGGTTTGGGAGCGGGGGCGTCCGATACGCAGTATTTT. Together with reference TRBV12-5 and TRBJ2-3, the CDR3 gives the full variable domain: DARVTQTPRHKVTEMGQEVTMRCQPILGHNTVFWYRQTMMQGLELLAYFRNRAPLDDSGMPKDRFSAEMPDATLATLKIQPSEPRDSAVYFCASGLGAGASDTQYFGPGTRLTVL.

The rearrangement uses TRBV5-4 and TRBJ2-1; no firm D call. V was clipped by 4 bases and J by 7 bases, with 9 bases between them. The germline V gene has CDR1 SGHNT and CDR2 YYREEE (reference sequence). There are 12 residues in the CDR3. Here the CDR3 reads CASSLDGNEQFF. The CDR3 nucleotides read TGTGCCAGCAGCCTGGACGGTAATGAGCAGTTCTTC.

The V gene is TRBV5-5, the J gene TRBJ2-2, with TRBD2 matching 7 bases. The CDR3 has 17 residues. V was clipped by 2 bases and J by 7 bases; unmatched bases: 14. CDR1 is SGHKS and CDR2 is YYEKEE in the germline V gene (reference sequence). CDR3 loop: CASSLVPPREVNGELFF. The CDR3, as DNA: TGTGCCAGCAGCTTAGTCCCTCCTCGGGAGGTGAACGGGGAGCTGTTTTTT.

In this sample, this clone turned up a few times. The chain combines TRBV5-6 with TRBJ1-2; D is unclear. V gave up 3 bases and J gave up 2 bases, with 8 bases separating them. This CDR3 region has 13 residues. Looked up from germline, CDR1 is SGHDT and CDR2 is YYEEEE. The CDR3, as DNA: TGTGCCAGCAGCTCGAACCGGAACTATGGCTACACCTTC. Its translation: CASSSNRNYGYTF.

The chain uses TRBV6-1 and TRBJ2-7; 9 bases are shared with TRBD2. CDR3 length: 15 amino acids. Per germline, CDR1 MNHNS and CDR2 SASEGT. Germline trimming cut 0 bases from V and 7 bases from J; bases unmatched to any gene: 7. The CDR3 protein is CASSEASGRLAEQYF. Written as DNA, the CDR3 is TGTGCCAGCAGTGAAGCCAGCGGGAGGTTAGCTGAGCAGTACTTC.